What follows are 13 T cell receptor beta chains derived from one specimen sequenced in a study of CD8 T cells in Susac syndrome. Random hexamers primed reverse transcription of about 0.45 to 1 ug RNA. TCRdb fed the immunoSEQ multiplex PCR reads into MiXCR, producing one record per CDR3 protein. The sample holds around 150,000 distinct CDR3 sequences, around 94% seen once. Sequencing was done on a sample of CD8+ T cells from PBMCs. The receptor set was obtained from a human donor in good health.

This sequence joins TRBV7-2 and TRBJ2-1, with D hard to call. The CDR3 is 16 amino acids. Germline CDR1 and CDR2: SGHTA and FQGNSA. The V and J ends lost 1 base and 3 bases respectively, with 13 bases between them. This CDR3 is CASSLVAGYLYNEQFF. Written as DNA, the CDR3 is TGTGCCAGCAGCTTAGTTGCCGGGTATCTCTACAATGAGCAGTTCTTC.

The genes are TRBV14 and TRBJ2-5; D might be TRBD2 (5 bases). Germline assignment: CDR1 SGHDN and CDR2 FVKESK. V was pared by 1 base and J by 2 bases, with 11 bases between. This CDR3 has 15 residues. CDR3 in amino acids: CASSQVGGLQETQYF. As DNA, the CDR3 is TGTGCCAGCAGCCAAGTTGGCGGGTTACAAGAGACCCAGTACTTC.

V is TRBV7-6 and J is TRBJ2-7, with 9 bases identical to TRBD1. J lost 7 bases, V lost 1 base, and 11 bases had no gene match. Germline V gene lookup returns CDR1 SGHVS and CDR2 FNYEAQ. The CDR3 extends over 16 amino acids. CDR3: CASSLDPPDRGGEQYF. CDR3 DNA: TGTGCCAGCAGCTTAGATCCTCCGGACAGGGGTGGAGAGCAGTACTTC.

The chain employs TRBV18 and TRBJ1-2, with D unresolved. CDR3 length: 14 residues. The V end was cut by 2 bases, the J end by 4 bases, with 11 bases between. Per germline, CDR1 KGHSH and CDR2 LQKENI. This CDR3 reads CASSPGLRGYGYTF. The CDR3 coding sequence is TGTGCCAGCTCACCAGGGCTTCGTGGCTATGGCTACACCTTC. The full variable domain, in which reference TRBV18 and TRBJ1-2 provide the parts outside the CDR3, is NAGVMQNPRHLVRRRGQEARLRCSPMKGHSHVYWYRQLPEEGLKFMVYLQKENIIDESGMPKERFSAEFPKEGPSILRIQQVVRGDSAAYFCASSPGLRGYGYTFGSGTRLTVV.

The chain carries TRBV7-3 and TRBJ2-7; D gene uncertain. The CDR3 contains 13 residues. Germline V gene lookup returns CDR1 SGHTA and CDR2 FQGTGA. Trimming pared 2 bases from V and 4 bases from J, leaving 9 bases between. The CDR3 DNA sequence: TGTGCCAGCAGCTTACGCCCTGGGTACGAGCAGTACTTC. It is translated as CASSLRPGYEQYF.

The chain carries TRBV5-1 and TRBJ2-7; either TRBD1 or TRBD2 may supply D (5 bases each). The CDR3 length is 12 residues. The V gene's germline CDR1 is SGHRS and CDR2 YFSETQ. V gave up 5 bases and J gave up 6 bases, with 12 bases separating them. CDR3: CASRSQEAEQYF. The CDR3 nucleotides are TGCGCCAGCAGGTCACAGGAGGCCGAGCAGTACTTC. Supplemented by reference TRBV5-1 and TRBJ2-7, the full variable domain reads KAGVTQTPRYLIKTRGQQVTLSCSPISGHRSVSWYQQTPGQGLQFLFEYFSETQRNKGNFPGRFSGRQFSNSRSEMNVSTLELGDSALYLCASRSQEAEQYFGPGTRLTVT.

The CDR3 loop is CASSPSSVGMSYNEQFF. The CDR3 DNA reads TGTGCCAGCAGCCCCTCTTCAGTCGGGATGTCCTACAATGAGCAGTTCTTC. The genes are TRBV7-9 and TRBJ2-1; TRBD2 is a possible D gene (5 bases). From germline, CDR1 is SEHNR and CDR2 FQNEAQ (reference sequence). This CDR3 has 17 amino acids. V shed 5 bases and J shed 1 base, with 18 bases lying between them. The variable domain in full, completed from reference TRBV7-9 and TRBJ2-1, reads DTGVSQNPRHKITKRGQNVTFRCDPISEHNRLYWYRQTLGQGPEFLTYFQNEAQLEKSRLLSDRFSAERPKGSFSTLEIQRTEQGDSAMYLCASSPSSVGMSYNEQFFGPGTRLTVL.

The count of this clonotype is one. The rearrangement links TRBV28 to TRBJ2-7; 7 nucleotides match TRBD2. The CDR3 loop spans 14 amino acids. V shed 5 bases, J shed 5 bases, and the junction held 9 bases outside the gene matches. Germline loops: CDR1 MDHEN, CDR2 SYDVKM. Here the CDR3 DNA reads TGTGCCAGCAGTCCGTGGGGGGGAGGGCACGAGCAGTACTTC. Translated: CASSPWGGGHEQYF.

The gene calls are TRBV6-2 or TRBV6-3 and TRBJ2-1; 15 bases are shared with TRBD2. The CDR3 covers 17 residues. Germline V gene sequence: CDR1 MNHEY, CDR2 SVGEGT. Trimming took 7 bases from V and 4 from J; bases not matched to a gene: 8. The CDR3 loop reads CASTTTGLAGGYNEQFF. CDR3 in DNA: TGTGCCAGCACAACCACGGGACTAGCGGGAGGATACAATGAGCAGTTCTTC.

The chain combines TRBV28 with TRBJ2-5, with D possibly matching TRBD2 (5 bases). With 3 bases removed from V and 5 bases from J, the gap between germline ends came to 10 bases. This CDR3 has 13 residues. Germline V gives CDR1 MDHEN, CDR2 SYDVKM. The chain's CDR3 is CASSFRGSETQYF. The CDR3 DNA is TGTGCCAGCAGTTTCAGAGGGAGTGAGACCCAGTACTTC.

The chain recombines TRBV20-1 with TRBJ2-1; 12 bases line up with TRBD1. V lost 2 bases to trimming and J lost 6 bases; unmatched junction nucleotides: 8. This CDR3 is 16 amino acids long. CDR1 and CDR2 from the germline V gene are DFQATT and SNEGSKA (reference sequence). The CDR3 nucleotides are TGCAGTGCTAGAAAAAGTCCGGGACAGGGGGCCAATGAGCAGTTCTTC. As protein: CSARKSPGQGANEQFF.

This sequence joins TRBV20-1 and TRBJ1-2, with D possibly matching TRBD1 (5 bases). The germline V gene encodes CDR1 DFQATT and CDR2 SNEGSKA (reference sequence). V lost 6 bases and J lost 4, with 24 bases in between. This CDR3 is 16 amino acids long. The CDR3: CSATIRENLFIYGYTF. DNA for the CDR3: TGCAGTGCGACGATCAGGGAGAACCTATTTATCTATGGCTACACCTTC.

The chain recombines TRBV5-6 with TRBJ2-1, with 7 bases identical to TRBD2. The CDR3 runs 13 residues. Looked up from germline, CDR1 is SGHDT and CDR2 is YYEEEE. The junction had 2 bases not matched to a gene; V was cut back by 2 bases and J by 6 bases. In nucleotides, the CDR3 is TGTGCCAGCAGCTTACCGGGGGGCAATGAGCAGTTCTTC. It specifies CASSLPGGNEQFF.